This TCR beta chain was found in a study of T-cell memory formation after mild COVID-19 (dated by TCRdb to the early 2020s). For the wider study: TCR sequence clusters from the two donors were found to be largely donor specific. In a couple of donors, T-cell clones that expanded and contracted after mild COVID-19 were tracked by sequencing TCRalpha and TCRbeta repertoires over time. Two young, previously healthy adult volunteers, one female and one male, were included in the cohort. Beyond this particular receptor, the publication reports: Some responding clones were detected in pre-infection memory, which suggested that pre-existing cross-reactive memory T cells had joined the SARS-CoV-2 response. Clones that contracted from day 15 to 85 showed balanced CD4/CD8 phenotypes, whereas a second wave of clones that expanded from day 15 to 37 leaned towards CD4+. SARS-CoV-2 specificity of the second-wave clones peaking on day 37 was not confirmed. Contracting CD4+ clones turned up mainly in the CM and EM memory subsets, whereas EMRA was where CD8+ clones were enriched. The study covered only a couple of mild cases, and larger cohorts including severe cases with pre-infection samples were considered necessary.

The sample holds a few counts of this clonotype. What this receptor recognizes is not known. No per-base quality is available; no much larger clone lies one base away. PBMCs were isolated by Ficoll-Paque density gradient centrifugation. The CDR3 runs 15 residues from the cysteine to the phenylalanine. Only the CDR3 DNA stays, 45 bases, in frame from base 1. Unmatched junction bases come to 12, with V trimmed by 6 bases and J by 5 bases. The germline V gene (reference sequence) gives CDR1 as DFQATT and CDR2 as SNEGSKA. Sequencing relied on an Illumina NovaSeq 6000. TCRalpha and TCRbeta cDNA libraries were constructed by 5'RACE with constant-segment primers, with sample barcodes and unique molecular identifiers being introduced. RNA was extracted from every sample with Trizol reagent. Library amplification was performed in two PCR steps, and a second sample barcode and Illumina TruSeq adapters were introduced in the second step. Sequencing of the libraries was done on an Illumina NovaSeq, producing 2 x 150 bp paired-end reads. From the authors' description of their analysis: Reads were demultiplexed and collapsed into UMI-guided consensus sequences with migec v1.2.7. Using mixcr v2.1.11, the UMI consensuses were aligned to TRA and TRB V and J templates and assembled into clonotypes. Clonotypes were classified as expanded or contracted when called significant by both edgeR and NoisET, with noise models trained on biological replicates. For edgeR calls, the cutoffs were a false discovery rate-adjusted p below 0.01 and a log2 fold-change threshold of 1. As an exploratory analysis of dynamics, PCA with hierarchical clustering was applied to max-normalized trajectories of the 1000 most abundant clonotypes. The CD4 or CD8 phenotype of responding clones was assigned using the separately sequenced CD4+ and CD8+ repertoires. Starting from the raw public reads, TCRdb applied fastp trimming at Q25, assembled clones with MiXCR and retained in-frame beta chains. Each CDR3 protein appears once, grouped with its most common genes and DNA. The V and J calls follow TCRdb's processing rather than the paper's. The sample data list 200,000 to 250,000 distinct CDR3 sequences, and around 10% of these were observed just once. Of the sample, roughly 21% falls within the top ten clones.

The sequenced material came from PBMCs or a T cell subset sorted from them (not recorded which). The sequence joins TRBV20-1 to TRBJ2-2, with 7 bases in between that match TRBD2. The receptor was derived from a man in his late teens or twenties who had mild COVID-19 (a few samples of this study predate the infection). The sample titles of this study are shuffled in the database, so cell type and time point are left out; the donor was told from shared clones. The CDR3 amino acid sequence is: CSARPRQGGTGELFF. The nucleotide sequence is given as TGCAGTGCCAGGCCGCGCCAGGGAGGGACCGGGGAGCTGTTTTTT.